Here is one T cell receptor beta chain with its context. Between the trimmed V and J ends, which lost 5 bases and 1 base, there was a span of 11 bases. The CDR3 has 14 amino acids. Looked up from germline, CDR1 is SGHTA and CDR2 is FQGNSA. The data were obtained in a study of cytomegalovirus exposure and HLA in healthy donors. Study summary: Early release data held roughly 90 million unique TCRs from HLA-typed donors.

PCR involved 60 Vbeta and 13 Jbeta primers. Here immunoSEQ multiplex PCR was the method, and the copy in TCRdb shows in-frame clones only, minus some. The sample lists some 170,000 clones; 80% were seen once. The V call is TRBV7-2, the J call TRBJ1-1; D gene ambiguous. The specimen was PBMCs. This TCR came from a man aged 25 to 45 in good health and CMV-seronegative. The CDR3 is CASSPGRGNTEAFF. CDR3 bases: TGTGCCAGCAGCCCCGGCCGGGGGAACACTGAAGCTTTCTTT.